This TCR beta chain is from a study of a mutant IDH1 vaccine in newly diagnosed glioma. Across the whole study: Each patient was administered eight vaccinations, scheduled in weeks 1, 3, 5, 7, 11, 15, 19 and 23. Previous treatment comprised radiotherapy, temozolomide, or both, mostly both. Points from the study as a whole: Among top peripheral T cell clonotypes, changes seemed unrelated to pseudoprogression. The study observed vaccine-induced immune responses in 85% to 95% of patients.

Noted time point: week 23, last vaccination. Each dose of the vaccine consisted of 300 ug of mutant IDH1 20-mer peptide, with topical imiquimod. The data were produced by immunoSEQ multiplex PCR, yet TCRdb's version contains in-frame clones alone and is incomplete. This sample has approximately 66,000 clones; about 80% occur once, and the top ten carry 10% to 15%. To note about this clone: The antigen is not known.

Trimming cost V 0 bases and J 2 bases, with 13 bases left between them. This CDR3 has 16 residues. Germline CDR1 and CDR2: LGHNA and YSLEER. This sequence was found in a man aged 18 to 29 with glioma. The source material was PBMCs, sampled from a glioma patient whose treatment included an IDH1 peptide vaccine. The chain carries TRBV4-3 and TRBJ1-1; a weak D match, TRBD1 (5 bases). In nucleotides, the CDR3 is TGCGCCAGCAGCCAAGAAGGGACGGGAGCAAACACTGAAGCTTTCTTT. This gives the protein CASSQEGTGANTEAFF.